This entry is about one TCR beta chain. Researchers ran the PCR with 60 Vbeta and 13 Jbeta primers. The assay was immunoSEQ multiplex PCR, and TCRdb's table has in-frame clones only and misses some. Of roughly 120,000 clones in the sample, approximately 80% are singletons; the top ten hold 0.95% to 1.1%. The V gene lost 1 base and the J gene lost 4 bases, with 5 bases spanning the gap. The CDR3 runs 12 residues. Per the germline V gene, CDR1 is SGHTA and CDR2 is FQGNSA. The data are from a study of cytomegalovirus exposure and HLA in healthy donors. The sequenced material came from PBMCs. This clonotype was sampled from a human donor in good health. The gene calls are TRBV7-2 and TRBJ2-7; D call uncertain. This CDR3 reads CASSLVQYEQYF. The CDR3 DNA sequence: TGTGCCAGCAGCTTAGTCCAATACGAGCAGTACTTC.